This entry lists 18 T cell receptor beta chains sequenced from one sample in a study of identical twins. One entry per CDR3 protein results from TCRdb running MiXCR on the 5' RACE reads. The repertoire has approximately 680,000 distinct CDR3 sequences, roughly 7.2% of them found once; the top ten carry roughly 1.5%. The sample also formed part of further work on yellow fever vaccine responses in identical twins.

The sequenced sample was PBMCs. These receptors all stem from a woman younger than 30 in good health.

J is TRBJ2-5 and V is TRBV5-1; TRBD2 agrees at 8 bases. Germline V gene data show CDR1 as SGHRS and CDR2 as YFSETQ. This CDR3 is built from 14 residues. The ends lost 4 bases at V and 1 base at J; junction bases unmatched: 3. As DNA, the CDR3 is TGCGCCAGCAGCACGGGACTAGGCCAAGAGACCCAGTACTTC. It translates to CASSTGLGQETQYF.

This clonotype was recorded a few times. The chain joins TRBV3-1 to TRBJ2-7; a weak D match, TRBD1 (5 bases). The germline V and J ends were trimmed by 3 bases and 2 bases, with 11 bases remaining between them. The CDR3 has 14 amino acids. The V gene's germline CDR1 is LGHDT and CDR2 YNNKEL (reference sequence). The CDR3, as DNA: TGTGCCAGCAGCCACTCGGACAATACCTACGAGCAGTACTTC. Translated: CASSHSDNTYEQYF.

This clonotype was seen more than once but under ten times. The rearrangement links TRBV12-3 or TRBV12-4 to TRBJ1-6; 7 bases agree with TRBD1. This CDR3 comprises 14 residues. Trimming at V came to 5 bases and at J to 8 bases, leaving 6 bases not matched to a gene. CDR3 residues: CASSPRQGHSPLHF. Here the CDR3 DNA reads TGTGCCAGCAGTCCTCGACAGGGACATTCACCCCTCCACTTT.

This clonotype was observed at least ten times. V usage is TRBV28 and J usage is TRBJ2-4; D call uncertain. The V and J ends lost 6 bases and 0 bases respectively, with 9 bases between them. Per germline, CDR1 MDHEN and CDR2 SYDVKM. CDR3 size: 14 residues. The CDR3 nucleotides read TGTGCCAGCAGCACGTCAGGAGCCAAAAACATTCAGTACTTC. Translating it yields CASSTSGAKNIQYF.

The rearrangement links TRBV5-1 to TRBJ1-5, with 8 bases that match TRBD1. The CDR3 extends over 15 amino acids. Per germline, CDR1 SGHRS and CDR2 YFSETQ. Losses at the gene ends were 3 bases for V and 6 bases for J; bases not matched to a gene: 8. CDR3 amino acids: CASSYSGGAGQPQHF. For the CDR3, the DNA is TGCGCCAGCAGCTATTCAGGGGGCGCCGGTCAGCCCCAGCATTTT. The whole variable domain, filled in from reference TRBV5-1 and TRBJ1-5, reads KAGVTQTPRYLIKTRGQQVTLSCSPISGHRSVSWYQQTPGQGLQFLFEYFSETQRNKGNFPGRFSGRQFSNSRSEMNVSTLELGDSALYLCASSYSGGAGQPQHFGDGTRLSIL.

The chain links TRBV29-1 to TRBJ2-1; 9 bases align to TRBD2. CDR1 and CDR2 from the germline V gene are SQVTM and ANQGSEA. The CDR3 is 15 amino acids. Germline trimming cut 0 bases from V and 4 bases from J; bases unmatched to any gene: 4. CDR3 amino acids: CSVEDLREGYNEQFF. The CDR3, as DNA: TGCAGCGTTGAAGACTTGCGGGAGGGGTACAATGAGCAGTTCTTC.

This clonotype came up a few times. The chain recombines TRBV5-6 with TRBJ2-1; no definite D call. This CDR3 contains 15 residues. Trimming shortened V by 5 bases and J by 0 bases, and 12 bases separated the two germline ends. CDR1 SGHDT and CDR2 YYEEEE come from the germline V gene. This chain's CDR3 is CASSPRLTSYNEQFF. The CDR3 DNA sequence: TGTGCCAGCAGTCCACGACTGACCTCCTACAATGAGCAGTTCTTC. Filled out from reference TRBV5-6 and TRBJ2-1, the complete variable domain reads DAGVTQSPTHLIKTRGQQVTLRCSPKSGHDTVSWYQQALGQGPQFIFQYYEEEERQRGNFPDRFSGHQFPNYSSELNVNALLLGDSALYLCASSPRLTSYNEQFFGPGTRLTVL.

The chain combines TRBV5-1 with TRBJ2-3; D not resolved. V gave up 0 bases and J gave up 1 base, with 15 bases separating them. CDR3 size: 17 residues. Germline CDR1 reads SGHRS; CDR2 reads YFSETQ. In DNA, the CDR3 is TGCGCCAGCAGCTTGGGGGCGGACCACAGCGGCACAGATACGCAGTATTTT. Its protein is CASSLGADHSGTDTQYF.

This sequence joins TRBV5-1 and TRBJ2-1, with TRBD2 identical over 8 bases. V lost 3 bases and J lost 2; bases outside the gene matches: 4. This CDR3 is 15 amino acids long. CDR1 and CDR2 from the germline V gene are SGHRS and YFSETQ. CDR3 amino acids: CASSSRGGPYNEQFF. CDR3 nucleotides: TGCGCCAGCAGCTCTCGGGGGGGCCCCTACAATGAGCAGTTCTTC.

This clonotype was observed at least ten times. This sequence joins TRBV3-1 and TRBJ1-6; D not resolved. The CDR3 spans 15 residues. CDR1 and CDR2 (germline): LGHDT, YNNKEL (reference sequence). V was clipped by 1 base and J by 8 bases, with 12 bases between them. CDR3 DNA sequence: TGTGCCAGCAGCCAAGCTACTGGGATTTATTCACCCCTCCACTTT. As protein: CASSQATGIYSPLHF.

This clonotype was recorded at least ten times. The chain uses TRBV12-3 or TRBV12-4 and TRBJ2-2, with D hard to call. The CDR3 length is 14 residues. Trimming left V 3 bases short and J 1 base short, with 6 bases between. In DNA form, the CDR3 reads TGTGCCAGCAGTTTGGCCCAGAACACCGGGGAGCTGTTTTTT. Its translation is CASSLAQNTGELFF.

As DNA, the CDR3 is TGTGCCAGCAGTACTCTAGCGGTTCTCTACAATGAGCAGTTCTTC. This codes for CASSTLAVLYNEQFF. The chain recombines TRBV12-3 or TRBV12-4 with TRBJ2-1; 7 bases are a match to TRBD2. CDR3 length: 15 residues. V lost 5 bases, J lost 3 bases, and 7 bases stayed unmatched.

The chain joins TRBV4-2 to TRBJ1-1; D gene ambiguous. V was cut by 0 bases and J by 0 bases, with 8 bases left in between. The CDR3 runs to 15 residues. CDR1 is LGHNA, CDR2 YNFKEQ, per germline. The CDR3 DNA follows: TGTGCCAGCAGCCAAGACTGGATGATGAACACTGAAGCTTTCTTT. Amino acid sequence: CASSQDWMMNTEAFF.

This clonotype has a handful of counts. The chain joins TRBV5-1 to TRBJ2-3; TRBD2 agrees at 7 bases. Germline assignment: CDR1 SGHRS and CDR2 YFSETQ. Trimming took 7 bases from V and 6 from J; bases not matched to a gene: 11. CDR3 size: 14 residues. The CDR3 DNA reads as TGCGCCAGCCGACGGAGTGGTAGCGGGGATACGCAGTATTTT. It yields the protein CASRRSGSGDTQYF. Based on the CDR3 plus reference TRBV5-1 and TRBJ2-3, the full variable domain is KAGVTQTPRYLIKTRGQQVTLSCSPISGHRSVSWYQQTPGQGLQFLFEYFSETQRNKGNFPGRFSGRQFSNSRSEMNVSTLELGDSALYLCASRRSGSGDTQYFGPGTRLTVL.

This clonotype was found a few times. The V gene is TRBV5-5, the J gene TRBJ2-7, with no clear D. The ends were cut back, 2 bases at V and 4 bases at J, with 16 bases in the middle. CDR3 length equals 15 residues. Per the germline V gene, CDR1 is SGHKS and CDR2 is YYEKEE (reference sequence). The CDR3, as DNA: TGTGCCAGCAGCTTTTTGTTCGGAAGTGGGTACGAGCAGTACTTC. Translating gives CASSFLFGSGYEQYF.

This clonotype was counted at least ten times. CDR3 protein: CASSTSGASYNEQFF. CDR3 sequence (DNA): TGTGCCAGCAGCACTAGCGGGGCTTCCTACAATGAGCAGTTCTTC. The rearrangement uses TRBV7-3 and TRBJ2-1; 10 nucleotides align to TRBD2. With V trimmed by 5 bases and J by 1 base, 2 bases remained unmatched. Germline V gives CDR1 SGHTA, CDR2 FQGTGA. The CDR3 has 15 residues. The whole variable domain, filled in from reference TRBV7-3 and TRBJ2-1, reads GAGVSQTPSNKVTEKGKYVELRCDPISGHTALYWYRQSLGQGPEFLIYFQGTGAADDSGLPNDRFFAVRPEGSVSTLKIQRTERGDSAVYLCASSTSGASYNEQFFGPGTRLTVL.

The table lists this clonotype with many counts. The CDR3 sequence is CSAPGGDGYTF. CDR3 nucleotide sequence: TGCAGCGCCCCGGGGGGGGATGGCTACACCTTC. V gene TRBV29-1 combines with J gene TRBJ1-2; perhaps TRBD1 as D (5 bases). V gave up 7 bases and J gave up 6 bases, with 12 bases separating them. Germline V lookup: CDR1 SQVTM, CDR2 ANQGSEA. The CDR3 loop spans 11 amino acids.

This clonotype has ten or more counts. The rearrangement uses TRBV3-1 and TRBJ2-6, with D perhaps matching TRBD2 (6 bases). There are 15 residues in the CDR3. V lost 4 bases and J lost 2, with 9 bases in between. The germline V gene has CDR1 LGHDT and CDR2 YNNKEL (reference sequence). CDR3 DNA: TGTGCCAGCAGCCGAGGCGGGACTGGGGCCAACGTCCTGACTTTC. Translation gives CASSRGGTGANVLTF. Full variable domain (outside the CDR3, taken from reference TRBV3-1 and TRBJ2-6): DTAVSQTPKYLVTQMGNDKSIKCEQNLGHDTMYWYKQDSKKFLKIMFSYNNKELIINETVPNRFSPKSPDKAHLNLHINSLELGDSAVYFCASSRGGTGANVLTFGAGSRLTVL.